This T cell receptor (beta chain) was identified in a study of shared clonotypes between healthy human individuals. As concerns this clone: Its antigen is unknown.

CDR1 is SGHRS and CDR2 is YFSETQ in the germline V gene. Trimming shortened V by 6 bases and J by 0 bases, and 7 bases separated the two germline ends. CDR3 length: 14 residues. Study-level results: What naive subsets generally showed was a larger estimated richness than memory subsets showed.

The repertoire was sequenced with immunoSEQ multiplex PCR; TCRdb's copy has only in-frame clones and lacks some. The table shows hundreds of thousands of clones, with 96% occurring only once. This sequence originates from a woman aged 25-40 years in good health. Sequencing was performed on naive CD4+ T cells sorted from blood. The sample's subset: CD45RA+ positively selected. This chain joins TRBV5-1 and TRBJ2-6; D is unresolved. The DNA of the CDR3 is TGCGCCAGCACCAGAGTCTCTGGGGCCAACGTCCTGACTTTC. Residues: CASTRVSGANVLTF.